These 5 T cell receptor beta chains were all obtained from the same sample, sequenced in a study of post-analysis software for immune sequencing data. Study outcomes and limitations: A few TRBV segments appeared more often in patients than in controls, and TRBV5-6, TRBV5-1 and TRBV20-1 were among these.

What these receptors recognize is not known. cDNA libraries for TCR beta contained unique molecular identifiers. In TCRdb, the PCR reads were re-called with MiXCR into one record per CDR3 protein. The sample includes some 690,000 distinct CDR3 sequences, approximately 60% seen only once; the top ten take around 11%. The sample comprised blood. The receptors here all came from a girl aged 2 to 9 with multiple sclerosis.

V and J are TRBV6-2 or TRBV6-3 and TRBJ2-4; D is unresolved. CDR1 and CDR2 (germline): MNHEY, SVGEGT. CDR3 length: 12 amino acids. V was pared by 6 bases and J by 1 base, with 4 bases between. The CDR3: CASRGAKNIQYF. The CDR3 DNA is TGTGCCAGCAGAGGGGCCAAAAACATTCAGTACTTC.

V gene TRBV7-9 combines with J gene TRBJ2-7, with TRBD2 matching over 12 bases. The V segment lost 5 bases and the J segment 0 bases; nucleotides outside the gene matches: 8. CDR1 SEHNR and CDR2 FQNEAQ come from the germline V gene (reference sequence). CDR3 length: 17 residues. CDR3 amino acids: CASSKGLAGSSSYEQYF. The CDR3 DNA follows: TGTGCCAGCAGCAAGGGACTAGCGGGCTCGAGCTCCTACGAGCAGTACTTC.

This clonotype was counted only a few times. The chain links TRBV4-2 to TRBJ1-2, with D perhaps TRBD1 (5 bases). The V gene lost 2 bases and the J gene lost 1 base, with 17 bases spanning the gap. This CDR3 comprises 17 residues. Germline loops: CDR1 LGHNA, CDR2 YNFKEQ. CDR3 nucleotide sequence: TGTGCCAGCAGCCAATTGGAAGAACAGGTGTTTAACTATGGCTACACCTTC. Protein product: CASSQLEEQVFNYGYTF.

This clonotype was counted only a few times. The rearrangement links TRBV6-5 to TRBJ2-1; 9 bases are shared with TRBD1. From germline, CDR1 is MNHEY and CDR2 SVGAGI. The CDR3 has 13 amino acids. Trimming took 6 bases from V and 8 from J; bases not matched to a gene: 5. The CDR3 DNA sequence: TGTGCCAGCAGACCGGGGACAGGGCATGAGCAGTTCTTC. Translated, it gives CASRPGTGHEQFF.

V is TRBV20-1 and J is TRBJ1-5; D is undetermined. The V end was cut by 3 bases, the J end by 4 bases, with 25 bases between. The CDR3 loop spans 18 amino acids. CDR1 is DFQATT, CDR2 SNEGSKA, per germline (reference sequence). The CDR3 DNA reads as TGCAGTGCTAGGGGGAAGACAAGGACCGAGGGCGTGAATCAGCCCCAGCATTTT. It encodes CSARGKTRTEGVNQPQHF.